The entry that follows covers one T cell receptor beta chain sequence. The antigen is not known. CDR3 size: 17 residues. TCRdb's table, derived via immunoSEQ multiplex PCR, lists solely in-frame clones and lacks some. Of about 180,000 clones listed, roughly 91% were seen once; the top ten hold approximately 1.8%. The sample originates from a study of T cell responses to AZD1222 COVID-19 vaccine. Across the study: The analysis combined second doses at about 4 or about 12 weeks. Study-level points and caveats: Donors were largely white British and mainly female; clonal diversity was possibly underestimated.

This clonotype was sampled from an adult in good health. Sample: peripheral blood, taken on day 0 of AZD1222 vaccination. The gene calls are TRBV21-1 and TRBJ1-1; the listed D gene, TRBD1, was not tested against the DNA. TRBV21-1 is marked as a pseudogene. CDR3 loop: CASSKGYPTGHYTEAFF. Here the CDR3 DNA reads TGTGCCAGCAGCAAAGGATATCCGACAGGGCATTATACTGAAGCTTTCTTT.